The rows below give T cell receptor beta chains drawn from one sample of a study of technical replicates of blood from four donors. Produced via immunoSEQ multiplex PCR; TCRdb's table is partial and in-frame only. Among tens of thousands of clones listed, 93% were seen once. The sequencing sample was made of T cells isolated from PBMCs. All receptors come from a human donor in good health. CDR3s include the opening cysteine and the closing phenylalanine or tryptophan. D genes are given only for firm matches. Not all rows give a size; the values are once, few, many and, for expanded clones, a class.

TRBJ2-1,-,TRBV20-1,-,TGCAGTGCTTCCAAATACAATGAGCAGTTCTTC,CSASKYNEQFF
TRBJ2-2,-,TRBV6-5,TRBD1,TGTGCCAGTAGGAACAGGGGGAACACCGGGGAGCTGTTTTTT,CASRNRGNTGELFF
TRBJ2-7,-,TRBV30,TRBD1,TGTGCCTGGAGTCTAGCAGGGGGCTACGAGCAGTACTTC,CAWSLAGGYEQYF
TRBJ1-1,-,TRBV6-5,-,TGTGCCAGCAGTTACTCGACAGACATGAACACTGAAGCTTTCTTT,CASSYSTDMNTEAFF
TRBJ2-7,once,TRBV6-6,-,TGTGCCAGCAGTTACTCGAAAGGGGTCTACGAGCAGTACTTC,CASSYSKGVYEQYF
TRBJ1-5,-,TRBV5-5,-,TGTGCCAGCAGCTTGGCCCCGGTTAGCAATCAGCCCCAGCATTTT,CASSLAPVSNQPQHF
TRBJ1-4,once,TRBV2,TRBD1,TGTGCCAGCAAAAGAGGGGGCGGCGGTGAAAAACTGTTTTTT,CASKRGGGGEKLFF
TRBJ1-1,-,TRBV18,TRBD1,TGTGCCAGCTCACCACAGACAGGGGGGACTGAAGCTTTCTTT,CASSPQTGGTEAFF
TRBJ1-1,once,TRBV7-3,TRBD1,TGTGCCAGCAGCCTGGGACAGGGGGACACTGAAGCTTTCTTT,CASSLGQGDTEAFF
TRBJ2-5,-,TRBV4-1,TRBD2,TGCGCCAGCAGCCACCTGACTAGCGGGAGTCCGTTACTGAAAGAGACCCAGTACTTC,CASSHLTSGSPLLKETQYF
TRBJ2-6,-,TRBV2,-,TGTGCCAGCAGTAGGTACAGGGTTTCACCCTCTGGGGCCAACGTCCTGACTTTC,CASSRYRVSPSGANVLTF
TRBJ2-7,-,TRBV7-9,-,TGTGCCAGCAGCTTAGAGGGGAACCCCTACGAGCAGTACTTC,CASSLEGNPYEQYF
TRBJ2-3,-,TRBV5-4,TRBD2,TGTGCCAGCAGCGTAGGACTAGCGGGGTTATTGGATACGCAGTATTTT,CASSVGLAGLLDTQYF
TRBJ2-7,-,TRBV14,TRBD2,TGTGCCAGCAGCCATAGCGGGAGGGGTACCTACGAGCAGTACTTC,CASSHSGRGTYEQYF
TRBJ1-5,few,TRBV15,-,TGTGCCACCGCCGGGACTTCCAATCAGCCCCAGCATTTT,CATAGTSNQPQHF
TRBJ2-3,-,TRBV5-1,TRBD2,TGCGCCAGCAGCCCGAGACTAGCGGGAGATACGCAGTATTTT,CASSPRLAGDTQYF
TRBJ2-5,-,TRBV2,TRBD2,TGTGCCAGCAGGGAGACTAGCGGGGGGCTCGAGACCCAGTACTTC,CASRETSGGLETQYF
TRBJ2-1,-,TRBV7-2,TRBD2,TGTGCCAGCAGCTTAGGGACTAGTTACAATGAGCAGTTCTTC,CASSLGTSYNEQFF
TRBJ2-2,once,TRBV7-8,TRBD1,TGTGCCAGCAGCAGGGGGCGCAGCACCGGGGAGCTGTTTTTT,CASSRGRSTGELFF
TRBJ1-2,-,TRBV5-1,TRBD1,TGCGCCAGCGGATGGGACAACAGCGGGACAGGATTTAATGGCTACACCTTC,CASGWDNSGTGFNGYTF
TRBJ2-1,-,TRBV4-1,-,TGCGCCAGCAGCCCACCGTTGGGAGGCCCCCTCTCCTACAATGAGCAGTTCTTC,CASSPPLGGPLSYNEQFF
TRBJ1-1,-,TRBV9,TRBD1,TGTGCCAGCAGCACCCAGGGGGGAGCTGAAGCTTTCTTT,CASSTQGGAEAFF
TRBJ2-1,-,TRBV7-2,TRBD2,TGTGCCAGCAGCTTGAGACTAGCGGCGGGTAATGAGCAGTTCTTC,CASSLRLAAGNEQFF
TRBJ1-3,-,TRBV5-6,-,TGTGCCAGCAGCATAAACAGGCATGGAAGAAACACCATATATTTT,CASSINRHGRNTIYF
TRBJ2-1,-,TRBV29-1,-,TGCAGCGTTTTAGACAGAAGCTCCTACAATGAGCAGTTCTTC,CSVLDRSSYNEQFF
TRBJ2-7,-,TRBV7-9,TRBD1,TGTGCCAGCAGCCCAGGGGGTATAGTCTACGAGCAGTACTTC,CASSPGGIVYEQYF
TRBJ2-2,-,TRBV7-2,TRBD2,TGTGCCAGCAGCTTATATTTAGCGGGAGGGCCGGGCGGGGAGCTGTTTTTT,CASSLYLAGGPGGELFF
TRBJ2-1,-,TRBV5-6,TRBD1,TGTGCCAGCAGCTTTCGACAGGGTGGCTACAATGAGCAGTTCTTC,CASSFRQGGYNEQFF
TRBJ2-1,-,TRBV29-1,-,TGCAGCGTTGTTTCAGGGAACAATGAGCAGTTCTTC,CSVVSGNNEQFF
TRBJ1-2,-,TRBV6-6,-,TGTGCCAGCAGTTACCTAAGAGGAAAGGCTAGTTATGGCTACACCTTC,CASSYLRGKASYGYTF
TRBJ2-7,-,TRBV7-4,TRBD1,TGTGCCAGCAGCTTTTTGAGGGGGCTGGATTGTATATGTTCCTACGAGCAGTACTTC,CASSFLRGLDCICSYEQYF
TRBJ2-5,-,TRBV5-1,-,TGCGCCAGCAGCACCTTCTATGGCGGCCAAGAGACCCAGTACTTC,CASSTFYGGQETQYF
TRBJ2-7,once,TRBV2,TRBD1,TGTGCCAGCAGTGGGGACAGCTACGAGCAGTACTTC,CASSGDSYEQYF
TRBJ1-2,-,TRBV15,-,TGTGCCACCAGCACCTACGCAGGGGATGGCTACACCTTC,CATSTYAGDGYTF
TRBJ2-2,few,TRBV19,TRBD2,TGTGCCAGTAGTAAAAGACTAGCGGGAGGGCCCGGGGAGCTGTTTTTT,CASSKRLAGGPGELFF
TRBJ2-1,-,TRBV6-1,-,TGTGCCAGTATTGCGGCATCATTAGCCTACAATGAGCAGTTCTTC,CASIAASLAYNEQFF
TRBJ2-3,-,TRBV27,TRBD2,TGTGCCAGCAGTCCCTATAGCGGGAGAGGCCCAGATACGCAGTATTTT,CASSPYSGRGPDTQYF
TRBJ1-1,-,TRBV9,-,TGTGCCAGCAGCGTGGCCGAGGTGTCTACTGAAGCTTTCTTT,CASSVAEVSTEAFF
TRBJ2-2,-,TRBV6-5,TRBD1,TGTGCCACCCACAGGGGGCGACTCTTGGCCGGGGAGCTGTTTTTT,CATHRGRLLAGELFF
TRBJ2-1,-,TRBV5-1,-,TGCGCCAGCAGCTTTTACGCGGAAATTTACAATGAGCAGTTCTTC,CASSFYAEIYNEQFF
TRBJ2-3,-,TRBV6-6,TRBD2,TGTGCCAGCAGACTAGCGGGGGGCCCCACAGATACGCAGTATTTT,CASRLAGGPTDTQYF
TRBJ2-3,-,TRBV6-5,-,TGTGCCAGCAGCAGATCAGATACGCAGTATTTT,CASSRSDTQYF
TRBJ2-7,-,TRBV5-1,TRBD2,TGCGCCAGCAGCTCGGGACTAGACTACGAGCAGTACTTC,CASSSGLDYEQYF
TRBJ2-7,-,TRBV5-1,-,TGCGCCAGCAGCTTGACAGCCGGATCCTACGAGCAGTACTTC,CASSLTAGSYEQYF
TRBJ2-5,-,TRBV4-2,TRBD1,TGTGCCAGCAGCCAAGACGGACAGGGGGGAGAGACCCAGTACTTC,CASSQDGQGGETQYF
TRBJ2-7,-,TRBV9,TRBD2,TGTGCCAGCAGCGTAGCCAGCGGGGCCTCCTACGAGCAGTACTTC,CASSVASGASYEQYF
TRBJ1-1,-,TRBV11-3,TRBD1,TGTGCCAGCAGCCCACAGGGGGCTGGGACTGAAGCTTTCTTT,CASSPQGAGTEAFF
TRBJ2-2,-,TRBV6-5,-,TGTGCCAGCAGTTACGTAGGGGCGCGCGCCGGGGAGCTGTTTTTT,CASSYVGARAGELFF
TRBJ1-3,-,TRBV11-2,-,TGTGCCAGCAGCCCCGACTACAGGGATGGAAACACCATATATTTT,CASSPDYRDGNTIYF
TRBJ2-7,-,TRBV28,-,TGTGCCAGCAGTTTCGGGATCCGGATCAGAGCCTACGAGCAGTACTTC,CASSFGIRIRAYEQYF
TRBJ2-7,-,TRBV18,-,TGTGCCAGCTCACCCACAGGGCTGAGGGAGCAGTACTTC,CASSPTGLREQYF
TRBJ2-2,-,TRBV11-1,-,TGTGCCAGCAGCTCCCAGAACACCGGGGAGCTGTTTTTT,CASSSQNTGELFF
TRBJ2-3,-,TRBV9,TRBD2,TGTGCCAGCAGCGGTAGCGGGAGATTAAGCACAGATACGCAGTATTTT,CASSGSGRLSTDTQYF
TRBJ2-2,-,TRBV5-1,-,TGCGCCAGCAGCTTGGTGGCCCAACCCGGGGAGCTGTTTTTT,CASSLVAQPGELFF
TRBJ2-3,-,TRBV6-6,TRBD2,TGTGCCAGCAGTTCCGTTAGCGGGGACACAGATACGCAGTATTTT,CASSSVSGDTDTQYF
TRBJ1-6,-,TRBV6-6,-,TGTGCCAGCAGTGGACAGACTTCCTATAATTCACCCCTCCACTTT,CASSGQTSYNSPLHF
TRBJ2-3,-,TRBV5-8,TRBD2,TGTGCCAGCAGCGGGAGCGGGGGTCAGGGAGATACGCAGTATTTT,CASSGSGGQGDTQYF
TRBJ1-2,-,TRBV4-1,TRBD1,TGCGCCAGCAGCCAGGGACAGGGTTATGGCTACACCTTC,CASSQGQGYGYTF
TRBJ2-1,-,TRBV28,TRBD2,TGTGCCAGCAGTTTAGCGGCTAGCGGGAACAATGAGCAGTTCTTC,CASSLAASGNNEQFF